The 26 T cell receptor beta chains in this list originate from one sample, sequenced in a study of blood T cell repertoires in COVID-19. The assay was immunoSEQ multiplex PCR, and TCRdb's table has in-frame clones only and misses some. This table has more than 250,000 clones, around 90% appearing once. The sequencing sample was made of PBMCs or T cells enriched from blood (not recorded which). These receptors all stem from a woman in her 30s who had recovered from COVID-19.

The V gene is TRBV6-5, the J gene TRBJ2-5; 7 bases fit TRBD2. This CDR3 is 14 amino acids long. Losses at the gene ends were 1 base for V and 5 bases for J; bases not matched to a gene: 4. The germline V gene encodes CDR1 MNHEY and CDR2 SVGAGI. The CDR3 loop reads CASSYYGGSETQYF. The CDR3, as DNA: TGTGCCAGCAGTTACTACGGGGGGTCGGAGACCCAGTACTTC.

This sequence joins TRBV19 and TRBJ1-1; D ambiguous. The CDR3 is made up of 15 amino acids. The V end lost 3 bases, the J end lost 0 bases, and 11 bases lay between the germline ends. Germline values: CDR1 LNHDA, CDR2 SQIVND (reference sequence). This CDR3 reads CASSMPGRLNTEAFF. CDR3 DNA sequence: TGTGCCAGTAGTATGCCGGGGAGGTTGAACACTGAAGCTTTCTTT.

The V gene is TRBV6-5, the J gene TRBJ2-2; possible D gene TRBD2, 6 bases. Trimming cost V 2 bases and J 6 bases, with 16 bases left between them. The length of the CDR3 is 16 residues. The germline gives CDR1 MNHEY, CDR2 SVGAGI. In nucleotides, the CDR3 is TGTGCCAGCAGTTACCTGCCGGGGGAGGTTTCCGGGGAGCTGTTTTTT. The encoded protein is CASSYLPGEVSGELFF.

The V and J genes are TRBV18 and TRBJ1-1, with TRBD1 matching 8 bases. Germline CDR1 KGHSH, CDR2 LQKENI. V was clipped by 3 bases and J by 7 bases; unmatched bases: 7. This CDR3 comprises 14 residues. The CDR3 DNA is TGTGCCAGCTCACCCCCCCCAGGGGGCCATGAAGCTTTCTTT. Translating gives CASSPPPGGHEAFF.

This sequence joins TRBV9 and TRBJ1-3, with D perhaps matching TRBD1 (5 bases). This CDR3 spans 14 amino acids. CDR1 and CDR2 from the germline V gene are SGDLS and YYNGEE. The V end lost 0 bases, the J end lost 4 bases, and 8 bases lay between the germline ends. The CDR3 DNA sequence: TGTGCCAGCAGCGTAGGCAGGGTAGGAAACACCATATATTTT. Amino acid sequence: CASSVGRVGNTIYF.

V gene TRBV20-1 combines with J gene TRBJ1-2, with 7 bases identical to TRBD1. From germline, CDR1 is DFQATT and CDR2 SNEGSKA (reference sequence). CDR3 length: 14 amino acids. Trimming at V came to 3 bases and at J to 6 bases, leaving 10 bases not matched to a gene. DNA for the CDR3: TGCAGTGCTAGTCAGACAGGGTACAGAGATGGCTACACCTTC. Its protein product is CSASQTGYRDGYTF.

The chain uses TRBV7-9 and TRBJ2-2; 7 bases match TRBD1. Germline loops: CDR1 SEHNR, CDR2 FQNEAQ (reference sequence). V gave up 3 bases and J gave up 6 bases; unmatched junction bases: 10. This CDR3 has 16 residues. The CDR3 protein is CASSFDRALDPGELFF. The CDR3 bases are TGTGCCAGCAGCTTTGACAGGGCCCTTGATCCCGGGGAGCTGTTTTTT.

The chain carries TRBV5-1 and TRBJ1-2, with D perhaps TRBD1 (6 bases). This CDR3 has 13 residues. V lost 3 bases and J 2 bases, leaving 8 bases between the germline ends. Germline CDR1 and CDR2: SGHRS and YFSETQ. The CDR3 sequence is CASSSTGNYGYTF. For the CDR3, the DNA is TGCGCCAGCAGCTCCACAGGGAACTATGGCTACACCTTC.

The chain is built from TRBV5-1 and TRBJ1-1; D is perhaps TRBD1 (5 bases). The germline gives CDR1 SGHRS, CDR2 YFSETQ. With 4 bases removed from V and 0 bases from J, the gap between germline ends came to 7 bases. The CDR3 runs 13 residues. The CDR3 region has the DNA TGCGCCAGCAGCAGGGGCCTGAACACTGAAGCTTTCTTT. Protein sequence: CASSRGLNTEAFF.

The chain links TRBV6-5 to TRBJ1-2; D might be TRBD1 (5 bases). The CDR3 length is 12 residues. Trimming removed 5 bases from V and 6 bases from J, with 10 bases in between. Germline V gene data show CDR1 as MNHEY and CDR2 as SVGAGI. The CDR3 reads CASSLWGDGYTF. CDR3 nucleotides: TGTGCCAGCAGTCTGTGGGGGGATGGCTACACCTTC.

The chain couples TRBV5-1 to TRBJ2-1, with D unclear. The germline V gene has CDR1 SGHRS and CDR2 YFSETQ. Trimming took off 3 bases at V and 9 bases at J, with 10 bases between the two ends. The CDR3 is 12 amino acids. The CDR3 region is CASSSALAEQFF. In DNA form, the CDR3 reads TGCGCCAGCAGCTCCGCCTTAGCTGAGCAGTTCTTC.

In its sample, this clone was seen once. The chain uses TRBV10-1 and TRBJ1-2, with TRBD1 matching 7 bases. The CDR3 is 16 residues long. The germline V gene encodes CDR1 WNHNN and CDR2 SYGVQD (reference sequence). Unmatched junction bases numbered 8, after V lost 2 bases and J lost 2 bases. The CDR3 nucleotides read TGCGCCAGCAGTGAGCTGGCCGGGACAGACAACTATGGCTACACCTTC. Protein sequence: CASSELAGTDNYGYTF.

This clone was detected once. The chain carries TRBV5-6 and TRBJ2-7; D may be TRBD2 (6 bases). The CDR3 runs 13 residues. V lost 6 bases to trimming and J lost 2 bases, with 12 bases between them. Germline-derived CDR1 and CDR2 are SGHDT and YYEEEE. This CDR3 reads CASTLRGTYEQYF. In nucleotides, the CDR3 is TGTGCCAGCACCCTGCGGGGAACCTACGAGCAGTACTTC.

The chain employs TRBV19 and TRBJ1-1; D might be TRBD1 (6 bases). Trimming left V 1 base short and J 11 bases short, with 23 bases between. The CDR3 is made up of 16 amino acids. Germline loops: CDR1 LNHDA, CDR2 SQIVND (reference sequence). In DNA form, the CDR3 reads TGTGCCAGTAGTATAGCTCAGGGGTCACGGGGCCGAGGGGCTTTCTTT. Its protein is CASSIAQGSRGRGAFF.

The J gene is TRBJ1-1, the V gene TRBV5-5, with no clear D. The CDR3 extends over 13 amino acids. Trimming shortened V by 2 bases and J by 4 bases, and 9 bases separated the two germline ends. CDR1 and CDR2 (germline): SGHKS, YYEKEE (reference sequence). CDR3 sequence: CASSFGRGTEAFF. For the CDR3, the DNA is TGTGCCAGCAGCTTTGGCCGGGGCACTGAAGCTTTCTTT.

The J gene is TRBJ2-7, the V gene TRBV6-5; 8 bases map to TRBD1. The germline V gene encodes CDR1 MNHEY and CDR2 SVGAGI. The CDR3 has 14 amino acids. V lost 6 bases and J lost 7; bases outside the gene matches: 11. The CDR3 here is CASSQPGQVWEQYF. The CDR3 DNA sequence: TGTGCCAGCAGCCAACCGGGACAGGTTTGGGAGCAGTACTTC.

This clone was recorded a few times. The V gene is TRBV30, the J gene TRBJ1-1; 9 bases match TRBD1. The CDR3 sequence is 14 residues long. Germline V gene sequence: CDR1 GTSNPN, CDR2 SVGIG (reference sequence). After removal of 2 bases from V and 3 bases from J, the junction contained 4 bases not matched to a gene. CDR3 loop: CAWSPGTGYTEAFF. CDR3 in DNA: TGTGCCTGGAGTCCCGGGACAGGGTACACTGAAGCTTTCTTT.

This rearrangement joins TRBV4-1 to TRBJ2-3; 8 nucleotides match TRBD2. Germline V gene sequence: CDR1 MGHRA, CDR2 YSYEKL. The CDR3 is made up of 15 amino acids. With V trimmed by 2 bases and J by 4 bases, 5 bases remained unmatched. DNA for the CDR3: TGCGCCAGCAGCCAACCGGGGACTAGTGCAGATACGCAGTATTTT. Residues: CASSQPGTSADTQYF.

CDR3 DNA: TGTGCCAGCAGCGCCGGCGGCTATGGCTACACCTTC. It is translated as CASSAGGYGYTF. This chain links TRBV7-2 with TRBJ1-2; D unresolved. CDR3 length: 12 residues. The germline gives CDR1 SGHTA, CDR2 FQGNSA. Trimming pared 5 bases from V and 4 bases from J, leaving 8 bases between.

The table lists this clone with a count of one. The rearrangement links TRBV7-8 to TRBJ1-1; 8 bases map to TRBD1. Per the germline V gene, CDR1 is SGHVS and CDR2 is FQNEAQ. This CDR3 is built from 16 residues. After removal of 5 bases from V and 3 bases from J, the junction contained 11 bases not matched to a gene. This chain's CDR3 is CASSTGQGLRDTEAFF. The CDR3 region has the DNA TGTGCCAGCAGCACCGGACAGGGCTTACGAGACACTGAAGCTTTCTTT.

A single count supports this clone. This sequence joins TRBV18 and TRBJ2-5, with D possibly TRBD1 on 5 matching bases. CDR1 is KGHSH and CDR2 is LQKENI in the germline V gene. CDR3 length: 15 amino acids. Between the trimmed V and J ends, which lost 3 bases and 0 bases, there was a span of 11 bases. The CDR3 spells CASSPSRQYQETQYF. CDR3 in DNA: TGTGCCAGCTCACCGTCAAGACAGTACCAAGAGACCCAGTACTTC.

This clone was detected once. The chain recombines TRBV24-1 with TRBJ2-2; perhaps TRBD2 as D (5 bases). This CDR3 contains 16 residues. Germline V gene lookup returns CDR1 KGHDR and CDR2 SFDVKD. V was cut by 0 bases and J by 6 bases, with 13 bases left in between. The DNA of the CDR3 is TGTGCCACCAGTGATTTGATTGAGGAGGCGGCCGGGGAGCTGTTTTTT. This codes for CATSDLIEEAAGELFF.

This chain uses TRBV30 with TRBJ1-1; 10 nucleotides match TRBD1. V lost 4 bases and J lost 6; bases outside the gene matches: 14. This CDR3 is built from 16 residues. The germline V gene has CDR1 GTSNPN and CDR2 SVGIG (reference sequence). The CDR3 DNA reads TGTGCCTGGATCTTGACAGGGGGCGCATATTTGTCTGAAGCTTTCTTT. The encoded protein is CAWILTGGAYLSEAFF.

The gene calls are TRBV4-3 and TRBJ2-4, with 8 nucleotides matching TRBD2. This CDR3 has 17 amino acids. Germline V gene sequence: CDR1 LGHNA, CDR2 YSLEER. Germline trimming cut 3 bases from V and 7 bases from J; bases unmatched to any gene: 14. The CDR3: CASSQEHSGAGGNIQYF. As DNA, the CDR3 is TGCGCCAGCAGCCAGGAACATAGCGGGGCTGGGGGGAACATTCAGTACTTC.

This clone has a single count. V and J are TRBV5-1 and TRBJ1-2; TRBD1 is a possible D gene (5 bases). The CDR3 consists of 13 residues. Between the trimmed V and J ends, which lost 1 base and 8 bases, there was a span of 12 bases. Germline loops: CDR1 SGHRS, CDR2 YFSETQ. Written as DNA, the CDR3 is TGCGCCAGCAGCTTGTCCGGGGGTAGGGGCTACACCTTC. Its protein product is CASSLSGGRGYTF.

This chain links TRBV7-9 with TRBJ1-1; D might be TRBD1 (5 bases). In germline, CDR1 is SEHNR, CDR2 FQNEAQ (reference sequence). The CDR3 has 15 amino acids. Trimming shortened V by 6 bases and J by 4 bases, and 18 bases separated the two germline ends. CDR3 DNA: TGTGCCAGCAGTTCCCAAAAAGGGGTTGGCACTGAAGCTTTCTTT. This codes for CASSSQKGVGTEAFF.